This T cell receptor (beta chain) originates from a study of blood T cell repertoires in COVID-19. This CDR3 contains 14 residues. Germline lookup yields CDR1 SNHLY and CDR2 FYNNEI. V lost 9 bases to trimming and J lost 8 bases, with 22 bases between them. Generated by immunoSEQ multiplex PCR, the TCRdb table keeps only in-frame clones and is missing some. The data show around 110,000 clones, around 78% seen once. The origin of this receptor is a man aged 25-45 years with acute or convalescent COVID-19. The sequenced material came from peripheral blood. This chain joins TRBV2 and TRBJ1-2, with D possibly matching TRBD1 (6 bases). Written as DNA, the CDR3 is TGTGCCAGAACCATCCTAGGGGGGGGTCAAGGCTACACCTTC. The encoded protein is CARTILGGGQGYTF.